The entry below gives a single T cell receptor beta chain sequence along with its context. Data came from immunoSEQ multiplex PCR; TCRdb stores just in-frame clones and leaves some out. The table has some 700,000 clones, 70% to 90% seen once. The data belong to a study of shared T cell receptors in the human thymus. V lost 7 bases, J lost 6 bases, and 15 bases stayed unmatched. Per the germline V gene, CDR1 is SGDLS and CDR2 is YYNGEE. This CDR3 is built from 15 residues. A further study also used this sample, focusing on human thymus T cells. From that study: Repertoires sampled from thymus and blood appeared biased in V and J gene usage.

Sample: thymocytes. The chain recombines TRBV9 with TRBJ1-2; the match to TRBD1 covers 7 bases. The TCR originated in a girl under three years old with a congenital heart defect. The CDR3: CASFPPGQQVDGYTF. The CDR3 nucleotides read TGTGCCAGCTTCCCTCCGGGACAGCAGGTAGATGGCTACACCTTC.